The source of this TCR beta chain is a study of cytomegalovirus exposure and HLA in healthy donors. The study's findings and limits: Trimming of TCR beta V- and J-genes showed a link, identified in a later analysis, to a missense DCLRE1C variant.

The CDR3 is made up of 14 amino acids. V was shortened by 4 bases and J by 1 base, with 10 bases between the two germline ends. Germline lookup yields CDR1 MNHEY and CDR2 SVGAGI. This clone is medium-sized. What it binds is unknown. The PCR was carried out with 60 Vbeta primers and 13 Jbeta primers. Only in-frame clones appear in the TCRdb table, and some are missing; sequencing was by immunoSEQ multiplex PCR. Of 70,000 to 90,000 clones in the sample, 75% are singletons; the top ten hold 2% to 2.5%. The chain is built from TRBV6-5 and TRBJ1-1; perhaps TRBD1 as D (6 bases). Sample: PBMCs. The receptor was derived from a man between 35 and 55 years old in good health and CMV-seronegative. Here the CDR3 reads CASSLQGWNTEAFF. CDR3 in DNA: TGTGCCAGCAGTTTGCAGGGGTGGAACACTGAAGCTTTCTTT.